The 18 T cell receptor beta chains below come from one sample, sequenced in a study of molecular identifiers for immune sequencing clone quantification. TCRdb ran MiXCR on the PCR reads and lists one entry per CDR3 protein. Of nearly 650,000 distinct CDR3 sequences listed, over 25% are singletons. Source material: naive CD8+ T cells from blood, with Jurkat cell RNA spiked in. The subset here: FACS-sorted CD8+CD4-CCR7+CD45RA+ naive T cells. All receptors derive from a human donor in good health. Some libraries in this study had Jurkat cell RNA spiked in.

This chain uses TRBV14 with TRBJ2-2, with TRBD2 matching over 12 bases. With 2 bases clipped from V and 7 bases from J, the junction kept 8 bases outside the gene matches. Germline CDR1 and CDR2: SGHDN and FVKESK. The CDR3 covers 17 residues. The CDR3 loop reads CASSQRTSGMGIGELFF. For the CDR3, the DNA is TGTGCCAGCAGCCAACGGACTAGCGGGATGGGTATCGGGGAGCTGTTTTTT.

With regard to this clonotype: The junction departs from germline at one end; a sequencing error may be responsible. The CDR3, as DNA: TGTGACAGCTCACCTGAGTTCAACGGGGGCAGCCCGCAAAACACAGATACGCAGTATTTT. Protein product: CDSSPEFNGGSPQNTDTQYF. The chain links TRBV18 to TRBJ2-3, with D perhaps assigned TRBD1 or TRBD2 (6 bases each). The germline V gene has CDR1 KGHSH and CDR2 LQKENI. This CDR3 comprises 20 residues.

This clonotype has a count of ten or more. The J gene is TRBJ2-1, the V gene TRBV11-3; tentative D call: TRBD2 (5 bases). CDR1 and CDR2 (germline): SGHNT, YENEEA. The CDR3 extends over 15 amino acids. V dropped 2 bases and J dropped 0 bases, with 8 bases sitting between them. DNA for the CDR3: TGTGCCAGCAGCTTACGAGGGAGCTCCTACAATGAGCAGTTCTTC. Its protein is CASSLRGSSYNEQFF.

In the case of this clonotype: This is likely a read error, given that the CDR3 carries no conserved phenylalanine or tryptophan at its end. This chain connects TRBV9 to TRBJ2-3, with TRBD1 as a possible D gene (5 bases). This CDR3 has 14 amino acids. CDR1 is SGDLS, CDR2 YYNGEE, per germline. V lost 7 bases and J 0 bases, leaving 12 bases between the germline ends. The CDR3 DNA reads as TGTGCCAGCTCGCAGGGTATTAGCACAGATACGCAGTATCTT. Translation: CASSQGISTDTQYL.

This chain links TRBV6-2 or TRBV6-3 with TRBJ1-1; 8 bases fit TRBD1. Germline CDR1 is MNHEY and CDR2 is SVGEGT. J gave up 4 bases and V 4 bases, and 5 bases lay outside the gene matches. The CDR3 has 14 residues. In DNA form, the CDR3 reads TGTGCCAGCAGTTTCCAGGGGGCTTTCACTGAAGCTTTCTTT. Translated, it gives CASSFQGAFTEAFF.

This chain joins TRBV9 and TRBJ2-1, with D hard to call. This CDR3 contains 15 residues. Trimming pared 2 bases from V and 0 bases from J, leaving 9 bases between. CDR1 and CDR2 from the germline V gene are SGDLS and YYNGEE. CDR3 DNA: TGTGCCAGCAGCGTTTACGCAAACTCCTACAATGAGCAGTTCTTC. This encodes CASSVYANSYNEQFF.

This clonotype was seen ten or more times. The chain carries TRBV4-2 and TRBJ2-3, with no clear D. The germline V gene encodes CDR1 LGHNA and CDR2 YNFKEQ. The V and J ends lost 2 bases and 6 bases respectively, with 9 bases between them. The CDR3 runs to 13 residues. CDR3 DNA: TGTGCCAGCAGCCAATCACTAAGGGATACGCAGTATTTT. Its protein product is CASSQSLRDTQYF.

This clonotype was recorded a few times. This CDR3 reads CASSRITGGLAEKLFF. As DNA, the CDR3 is TGCGCCAGCAGCCGAATCACAGGGGGTTTGGCTGAAAAACTGTTTTTT. The rearrangement joins TRBV4-3 to TRBJ1-4, with TRBD1 identical over 8 bases. The V gene end was trimmed by 4 bases and the J gene end by 7 bases; junction bases not matched to a gene: 11. CDR1 and CDR2 from the germline V gene are LGHNA and YSLEER. This CDR3 has 16 amino acids.

This clonotype was recorded at least ten times. V gene TRBV28 combines with J gene TRBJ1-6; D may be TRBD1 (5 bases). There are 14 residues in the CDR3. Germline V CDR1 and CDR2: MDHEN, SYDVKM. Trimming removed 6 bases from V and 15 bases from J, with 21 bases in between. The CDR3 here is CASRAGTRAGLLHF. In DNA, the CDR3 is TGTGCCAGCAGAGCCGGGACCCGCGCCGGGCTCCTCCACTTT.

This clonotype was seen repeatedly, ten times or more. The chain links TRBV4-1 to TRBJ1-6; D uncertain. This CDR3 is 19 amino acids long. The germline V and J ends were trimmed by 0 bases and 5 bases, with 20 bases remaining between them. CDR1 and CDR2 from the germline V gene are MGHRA and YSYEKL. In DNA, the CDR3 is TGCGCCAGCAGCCAAGAAGTAGTGACCAGCCTTCGTCATAATTCACCCCTCCACTTT. Amino acid sequence: CASSQEVVTSLRHNSPLHF.

This clonotype has ten or more counts. This chain uses TRBV20-1 with TRBJ2-3; 11 bases agree with TRBD1. V dropped 1 base and J dropped 2; count of bases not matched to a gene: 5. There are 16 residues in the CDR3. Germline CDR1 reads DFQATT; CDR2 reads SNEGSKA (reference sequence). CDR3 nucleotides: TGCAGTGCTAGAGCGGGGACAGGGGGTAACACAGATACGCAGTATTTT. It codes for CSARAGTGGNTDTQYF.

This clonotype came up many times. V is TRBV6-4 and J is TRBJ2-2, with 10 nucleotides matching TRBD2. Per the germline V gene, CDR1 is MRHNA and CDR2 is SNTAGT. The CDR3 loop spans 18 amino acids. Trimming took 3 bases from V and 4 from J; bases not matched to a gene: 11. The CDR3 here is CASSDYPAGGSRTGELFF. In DNA, the CDR3 is TGTGCCAGCAGTGATTATCCAGCGGGAGGGTCACGCACCGGGGAGCTGTTTTTT.

This clonotype was counted at least ten times. The V and J genes are TRBV5-4 and TRBJ1-1, with 9 positions matching TRBD1. The ends lost 3 bases at V and 1 base at J; junction bases unmatched: 10. The CDR3 is 17 amino acids. Germline loops: CDR1 SGHNT, CDR2 YYREEE (reference sequence). The DNA of the CDR3 is TGTGCCAGCAGCTGGGCGGACAGGGGAGAGCGGAACACTGAAGCTTTCTTT. This codes for CASSWADRGERNTEAFF.

The V and J genes are TRBV6-2 or TRBV6-3 and TRBJ1-1, with unresolved D. The CDR3 totals 17 residues. Germline CDR1 MNHEY, CDR2 SVGEGT. Trimming took off 0 bases at V and 3 bases at J, with 17 bases between the two ends. CDR3 residues: CASSYSKGPGMYTEAFF. The CDR3 DNA is TGTGCCAGCAGTTACTCGAAGGGTCCCGGCATGTACACTGAAGCTTTCTTT.

The chain couples TRBV27 to TRBJ1-1, with a tentative D call TRBD1 (6 bases). This CDR3 has 16 amino acids. Per the germline V gene, CDR1 is MNHEY and CDR2 is SMNVEV (reference sequence). The V gene lost 2 bases and the J gene lost 0 bases, with 13 bases spanning the gap. The CDR3 nucleotides read TGTGCCAGCAGTTTAACGGGGGCGGCCATGAACACTGAAGCTTTCTTT. Translating gives CASSLTGAAMNTEAFF.

This clonotype has a handful of counts. The chain has TRBV9 and TRBJ1-6; D may be TRBD1 (5 bases). Trimming removed 3 bases at V and 0 bases at J, with 10 bases between. CDR1 SGDLS and CDR2 YYNGEE come from the germline V gene. The CDR3 is 16 amino acids. CDR3 in DNA: TGTGCCAGCAGCGGGGACGGAAGCTCCTATAATTCACCCCTCCACTTT. Protein: CASSGDGSSYNSPLHF.

This sequence joins TRBV12-3 or TRBV12-4 and TRBJ1-6; TRBD1 aligns across 9 bases. The CDR3 sequence is 15 residues long. V was pared by 5 bases and J by 8 bases, with 7 bases of the junction left unmatched. This CDR3 is CASSGQGLRDSPLHF. CDR3 sequence (DNA): TGTGCCAGCAGTGGACAGGGGCTGAGGGATTCACCCCTCCACTTT.

In the case of this clonotype: A much larger clonotype is one base distant, so this may be a read error. The CDR3 carries no conserved terminal phenylalanine or tryptophan, so it likely arises from a read error. The chain links TRBV7-6 to TRBJ2-3; D uncertain. Germline CDR1 and CDR2: SGHVS and FNYEAQ. Deletions cut 4 bases from V and 11 bases from J, with 19 bases between. The CDR3 length is 14 residues. CDR3 in DNA: TGTGCCAGCAGCTCAGCTAGTGGGGTCGATTGGCAGTATTAT. Amino acids: CASSSASGVDWQYY.